Listed below are T cell receptor beta chains from one sample, sequenced in a study of blood T cell repertoires in COVID-19. The data were produced by immunoSEQ multiplex PCR, yet TCRdb's version contains in-frame clones alone and is incomplete. The table lists about 180,000 clones, roughly nine tenths of them singletons. Material: peripheral blood. These receptors came from an older man with active or convalescent COVID-19. CDR3s include the opening cysteine and the closing phenylalanine or tryptophan. The D gene is left open where the match is weak. Where a row states a size, it is once, few, many or the class of an expanded clone; other rows omit it.

V gene,clone size,CDR3 length,J gene,D gene,CDR3 protein,CDR3 DNA
TRBV7-9,-,17,TRBJ1-2,TRBD1,CASTVVRGDRGDYGYTF,TGTGCCAGCACCGTTGTACGGGGTGACAGGGGAGACTATGGCTACACCTTC
TRBV6-2/TRBV6-3,-,15,TRBJ1-1,-,CASSPHTAGTTEAFF,TGTGCCAGCAGTCCACACACCGCCGGGACAACTGAAGCTTTCTTT
TRBV6-2/TRBV6-3,-,14,TRBJ2-7,-,CASSYAGSNLEQYF,TGTGCCAGCAGTTACGCGGGCTCTAACTTAGAGCAGTACTTC
TRBV5-1,-,13,TRBJ1-2,TRBD1,CASSLDRGPGYTF,TGCGCCAGCAGCCTTGACAGGGGGCCTGGCTACACCTTC
TRBV5-1,-,13,TRBJ2-5,-,CASRGEVQETQYF,TGCGCTTCCCGCGGGGAGGTCCAAGAGACCCAGTACTTC
TRBV18,-,16,TRBJ1-6,TRBD1,CASSPGFGTDNSPLHF,TGTGCCAGCTCACCAGGATTCGGGACAGATAATTCACCCCTCCACTTT
TRBV12-2,-,14,TRBJ1-5,-,CASRSTGGFQPQHF,TGTGCAAGTCGCTCGACAGGGGGCTTTCAGCCCCAGCATTTT
TRBV7-2,-,14,TRBJ2-4,-,CASGSGTPGDIQYF,TGTGCCAGCGGATCCGGGACCCCGGGAGACATTCAGTACTTC
TRBV29-1,few,14,TRBJ1-2,TRBD1,CSVEVGQGDYGYTF,TGCAGCGTTGAAGTGGGACAGGGAGACTATGGCTACACCTTC
TRBV24-1,-,15,TRBJ2-3,-,CATSRRDSSTDTQYF,TGTGCCACCAGTCGGAGGGACAGTAGCACAGATACGCAGTATTTT
TRBV28,-,13,TRBJ1-4,-,CASRRQLTLKLFF,TGTGCCAGCAGAAGACAGCTAACCTTAAAACTGTTTTTT
TRBV2,-,14,TRBJ1-5,-,CASSQGARNQPQHF,TGTGCCAGCAGCCAAGGGGCTCGCAATCAGCCCCAGCATTTT
TRBV11-2,-,15,TRBJ1-2,-,CASSPFAGTYDGYTF,TGTGCCAGCAGCCCTTTTGCGGGCACTTACGATGGCTACACCTTC
TRBV6-6,once,15,TRBJ2-1,-,CASSAGQGSYNEQFF,TGTGCCAGCAGTGCCGGGCAGGGGAGCTACAATGAGCAGTTCTTC
TRBV6-6,-,14,TRBJ1-6,TRBD1,CASTPGQGYSPLHF,TGTGCCAGCACTCCGGGACAGGGGTACTCACCCCTCCACTTT
TRBV5-5,once,16,TRBJ1-1,-,CASSSGPSREYAEAFF,TGTGCCAGCAGCTCGGGCCCCAGCAGGGAATACGCTGAAGCTTTCTTT
TRBV7-8,-,15,TRBJ1-5,TRBD1,CASSPALGGTQPQHF,TGTGCCAGCAGCCCGGCCTTAGGGGGCACTCAGCCCCAGCATTTT
TRBV4-3,-,15,TRBJ2-1,TRBD1,CASSPGQGSLYEQFF,TGCGCCAGCAGCCCAGGACAGGGGAGTCTCTATGAGCAGTTCTTC
TRBV2,-,14,TRBJ1-5,-,CASSQGHSNQPQHF,TGTGCCAGCAGTCAGGGACATAGCAATCAGCCCCAGCATTTT
TRBV18,-,15,TRBJ1-4,-,CASSPFPQTNEKLFF,TGTGCCAGCTCACCTTTTCCGCAGACTAATGAAAAACTGTTTTTT
TRBV2,few,15,TRBJ2-7,-,CASGGTAASSYEQYF,TGTGCCAGCGGGGGGACAGCGGCTTCCTCCTACGAGCAGTACTTC
TRBV6-5,-,13,TRBJ1-1,TRBD1,CASRTQGRTEAFF,TGTGCCAGCAGGACACAGGGGCGCACTGAAGCTTTCTTT
TRBV15,-,17,TRBJ2-5,-,CATSRGTLGQIQETQYF,TGTGCCACCAGCAGAGGGACTCTAGGACAGATTCAAGAGACCCAGTACTTC
TRBV6-2/TRBV6-3,-,13,TRBJ2-1,-,CASSSGVVVEQFF,TGTGCCAGCAGTTCAGGGGTGGTGGTTGAGCAGTTCTTC
TRBV27,-,17,TRBJ2-3,TRBD2,CASSPVVQGGYTDTQYF,TGTGCCAGCAGCCCCGTGGTCCAGGGAGGGTACACAGATACGCAGTATTTT
TRBV7-8,-,16,TRBJ1-5,TRBD1,CASSSAGTASNQPQHF,TGTGCCAGCAGCTCTGCGGGGACAGCAAGCAATCAGCCCCAGCATTTT
TRBV20-1,-,11,TRBJ2-1,-,CSARSRGEQFF,TGCAGTGCTAGAAGCAGAGGTGAGCAGTTCTTC
TRBV30,-,18,TRBJ1-2,-,CAWSVRAPISSPMLGYTF,TGTGCCTGGAGTGTACGAGCTCCCATTTCAAGCCCCATGCTCGGCTACACCTTC
TRBV3-1/TRBV3-2,-,15,TRBJ1-2,-,CASSQGGGANYGYTF,TGTGCCAGCAGCCAAGGGGGAGGAGCTAACTATGGCTACACCTTC
TRBV7-8,-,15,TRBJ1-6,-,CASSLRTGDNSPLHF,TGTGCCAGCAGCTTACGGACGGGGGATAATTCACCCCTCCACTTT
TRBV7-9,-,13,TRBJ1-5,-,CASSLRGDQPQHF,TGTGCCAGCAGCCTCAGGGGCGATCAGCCCCAGCATTTT
TRBV6-5,-,15,TRBJ2-3,TRBD2,CASSTGGGPGDTQYF,TGTGCCAGCAGCACGGGAGGGGGGCCGGGGGATACGCAGTATTTT
TRBV5-6,-,14,TRBJ1-2,-,CASSPGVRGYGYTF,TGTGCCAGCAGCCCAGGGGTTAGGGGGTATGGCTACACCTTC
TRBV19,-,14,TRBJ1-3,-,CASSIAGTGNTIYF,TGTGCCAGTAGTATAGCAGGGACTGGAAACACCATATATTTT
TRBV28,-,14,TRBJ2-7,-,CASSPPRIPYEQYF,TGTGCCAGCAGTCCCCCCCGTATCCCCTACGAGCAGTACTTC
TRBV27,-,15,TRBJ1-6,-,CASSQQGLFDSPLHF,TGTGCCAGCAGCCAGCAGGGCCTATTTGATTCACCCCTCCACTTT
TRBV11-2,-,16,TRBJ1-1,-,CASSPFPTPVNTEAFF,TGTGCCAGCAGCCCCTTTCCGACTCCTGTGAACACTGAAGCTTTCTTT
TRBV11-2,once,18,TRBJ2-6,-,CASSFSGTRAAGANVLTF,TGTGCCAGCAGCTTTAGTGGGACAAGAGCGGCTGGGGCCAACGTCCTGACTTTC
TRBV7-2,-,14,TRBJ1-1,-,CASSRGAPTTEAFF,TGTGCCAGCAGCCGGGGGGCACCCACCACTGAAGCTTTCTTT
TRBV6-5,-,15,TRBJ2-7,TRBD1,CASSYAATGVYEQYF,TGTGCCAGCAGTTACGCCGCGACAGGGGTGTACGAGCAGTACTTC
TRBV19,-,14,TRBJ2-2,-,CASSDRGNTGELFF,TGTGCCAGTTCAGATCGTGGGAACACCGGGGAGCTGTTTTTT
TRBV18,-,16,TRBJ1-3,-,CASSPLGVGAANTIYF,TGTGCCAGCTCACCCCTCGGGGTGGGGGCTGCGAACACCATATATTTT
TRBV2,-,15,TRBJ1-2,-,CAVQGSVGTYYGYTF,TGTGCCGTCCAAGGCAGCGTAGGTACTTACTATGGCTACACCTTC
TRBV13,-,14,TRBJ1-2,TRBD1,CASSFQDREGGYTF,TGTGCCAGCAGCTTTCAGGACAGGGAAGGTGGCTACACCTTC
TRBV7-2,-,14,TRBJ1-5,-,CASSLDTGNQPQHF,TGTGCCAGCAGCTTAGATACAGGGAATCAGCCCCAGCATTTT
TRBV7-2,-,14,TRBJ1-1,-,CASSLAPKNTEAFF,TGTGCCAGCAGCTTAGCTCCCAAGAACACTGAAGCTTTCTTT
TRBV29-1,-,13,TRBJ2-1,TRBD1,CSVQDRGYNEQFF,TGCAGCGTTCAGGACAGGGGATACAATGAGCAGTTCTTC
TRBV24-1,-,12,TRBJ2-1,TRBD2,CATGDGRNEQFF,TGTGCCACCGGTGACGGGAGGAATGAGCAGTTCTTC
TRBV24-1,-,13,TRBJ1-6,-,CATSGGGKSPLHF,TGTGCCACCAGTGGCGGGGGCAAATCACCCCTCCACTTT
TRBV15,few,14,TRBJ1-2,-,CATSRSTDSRGYTF,TGTGCCACCAGCAGGTCGACAGATTCTCGCGGCTACACCTTC
TRBV19,-,14,TRBJ1-1,-,CASSTSDRPFEAFF,TGTGCCAGTAGTACCTCGGACAGACCCTTTGAAGCTTTCTTT